The 6 T cell receptor beta chains below come from one sample, sequenced in a study of blood T cell repertoires in COVID-19. TCRdb's table, derived via immunoSEQ multiplex PCR, lists solely in-frame clones and lacks some. The table lists around 200,000 clones, about 82% of them singletons. Sequenced input: PBMCs or T cells enriched from blood (not recorded which). The receptor set was obtained from a middle-aged man with acute COVID-19.

V and J are TRBV29-1 and TRBJ1-3, with D tentatively TRBD1 (5 bases). Trimming pared 4 bases from V and 4 bases from J, leaving 14 bases between. From germline, CDR1 is SQVTM and CDR2 ANQGSEA. The CDR3 covers 14 residues. The CDR3 reads CSVGKGAPGNTIYF. CDR3 nucleotides: TGCAGCGTTGGGAAAGGGGCGCCCGGAAACACCATATATTTT.

The rearrangement uses TRBV6-5 and TRBJ1-6; D ambiguous. Per germline, CDR1 MNHEY and CDR2 SVGAGI. Trimming removed 7 bases from V and 6 bases from J, with 10 bases in between. The CDR3 spans 13 residues. The CDR3, as DNA: TGTGCCAGCAAACGCCAGATTAATTCACCCCTCCACTTT. Translated, it gives CASKRQINSPLHF.

The CDR3 nucleotides are TGTGCCAGCAGTGGACTCGACAGGGAGGACGGCTACACCTTC. It is translated as CASSGLDREDGYTF. The chain is built from TRBV28 and TRBJ1-2, with 7 bases aligning to TRBD1. The CDR3 is 14 residues long. The V and J ends lost 5 bases and 8 bases, in that order; junction bases with no gene match: 11. CDR1 and CDR2 (germline): MDHEN, SYDVKM.

The chain has TRBV4-3 and TRBJ1-1, with D perhaps TRBD1 (5 bases). The germline V and J ends were trimmed by 1 base and 1 base, with 19 bases remaining between them. The germline V gene has CDR1 LGHNA and CDR2 YSLEER. This CDR3 is built from 18 residues. CDR3 protein: CASSQVNRPTTWNTEAFF. CDR3 sequence (DNA): TGCGCCAGCAGCCAAGTCAACAGGCCCACGACTTGGAACACTGAAGCTTTCTTT.

This chain connects TRBV9 to TRBJ2-1; 7 nucleotides match TRBD1. CDR3 length equals 14 residues. The ends lost 4 bases at V and 10 bases at J; junction bases unmatched: 11. From germline, CDR1 is SGDLS and CDR2 YYNGEE. The CDR3 nucleotides are TGTGCCAGCAGCCCCGGGGACAGCATCCGCGAGCAGTTCTTC. It translates to CASSPGDSIREQFF.

The chain carries TRBV18 and TRBJ1-5, with D uncertain. Trimming stripped 2 bases from V and 6 bases from J, with 11 bases between. The CDR3 spans 14 residues. Germline V gene sequence: CDR1 KGHSH, CDR2 LQKENI. The DNA of the CDR3 is TGTGCCAGCTCACCAGTGGTGGAGGGTCAGCCCCAGCATTTT. Translated, it gives CASSPVVEGQPQHF.